The source of this T cell receptor beta chain is a study of blood T cell repertoires in COVID-19. Sequencing was performed with immunoSEQ multiplex PCR; in TCRdb, only in-frame clones are kept and a portion is missing. The table lists about 210,000 clones, around four fifths of them singletons, with roughly a tenth in the top ten. J lost 2 bases, V lost 2 bases, and 3 bases had no gene match. Per germline, CDR1 MNHEY and CDR2 SVGAGI. The CDR3 extends over 15 amino acids. This sequence joins TRBV6-5 and TRBJ1-2; the match to TRBD1 covers 9 bases. The clonotype originates from a woman older than 75 with COVID-19, enrolled during active disease. The source material was peripheral blood. CDR3 region: CASSYTGTGNYGYTF. In nucleotides, the CDR3 is TGTGCCAGCAGTTACACCGGGACAGGGAACTATGGCTACACCTTC.